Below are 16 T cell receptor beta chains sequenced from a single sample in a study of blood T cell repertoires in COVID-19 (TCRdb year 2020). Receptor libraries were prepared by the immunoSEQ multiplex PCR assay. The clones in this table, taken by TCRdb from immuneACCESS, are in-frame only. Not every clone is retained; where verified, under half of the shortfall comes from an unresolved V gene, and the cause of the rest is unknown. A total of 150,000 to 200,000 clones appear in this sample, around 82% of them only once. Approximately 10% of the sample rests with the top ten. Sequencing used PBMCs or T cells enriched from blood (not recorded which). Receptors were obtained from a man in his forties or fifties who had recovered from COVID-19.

CDR3 DNA sequence: TGTGCCAGCAGTTTAGGCGGGTATTACACCTTC. It is translated as CASSLGGYYTF. The genes are TRBV28 and TRBJ1-2; unclear D gene. The CDR3 extends over 11 amino acids. V was pared by 2 bases and J by 11 bases, with 9 bases between. The germline V gene has CDR1 MDHEN and CDR2 SYDVKM.

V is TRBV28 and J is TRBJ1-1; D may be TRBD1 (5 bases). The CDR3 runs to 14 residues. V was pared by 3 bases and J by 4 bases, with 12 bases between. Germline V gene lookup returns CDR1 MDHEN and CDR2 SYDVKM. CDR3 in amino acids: CASSFGGGSTEAFF. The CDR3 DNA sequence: TGTGCCAGCAGTTTTGGGGGGGGATCCACTGAAGCTTTCTTT.

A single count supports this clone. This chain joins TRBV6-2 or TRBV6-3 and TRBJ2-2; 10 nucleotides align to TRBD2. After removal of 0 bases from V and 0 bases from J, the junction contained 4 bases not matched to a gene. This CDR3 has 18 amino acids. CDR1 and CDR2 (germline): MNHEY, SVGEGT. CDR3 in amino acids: CASSYSLSGRANTGELFF. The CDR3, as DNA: TGTGCCAGCAGTTACTCGCTGAGCGGGAGGGCGAACACCGGGGAGCTGTTTTTT.

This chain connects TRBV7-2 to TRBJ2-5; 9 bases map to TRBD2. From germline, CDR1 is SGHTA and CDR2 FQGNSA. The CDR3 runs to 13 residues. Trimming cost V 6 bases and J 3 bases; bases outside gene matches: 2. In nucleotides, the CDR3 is TGTGCCAGCAGAGTAGCGGGAGAAGAGACCCAGTACTTC. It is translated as CASRVAGEETQYF.

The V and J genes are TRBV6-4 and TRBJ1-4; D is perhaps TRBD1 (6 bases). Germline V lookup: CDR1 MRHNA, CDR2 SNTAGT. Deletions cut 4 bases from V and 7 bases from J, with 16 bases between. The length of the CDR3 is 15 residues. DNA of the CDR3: TGTGCCAGCAGTGCTACACAGGGAGACGGTGAAAAACTGTTTTTT. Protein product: CASSATQGDGEKLFF.

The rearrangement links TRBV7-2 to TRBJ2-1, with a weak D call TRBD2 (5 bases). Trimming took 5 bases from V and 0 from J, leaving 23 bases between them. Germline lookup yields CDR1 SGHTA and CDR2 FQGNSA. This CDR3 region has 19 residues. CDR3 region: CASSRSAAGTLISYNEQFF. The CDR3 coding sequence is TGTGCCAGCAGCCGTTCGGCTGCGGGTACATTAATCTCCTACAATGAGCAGTTCTTC.

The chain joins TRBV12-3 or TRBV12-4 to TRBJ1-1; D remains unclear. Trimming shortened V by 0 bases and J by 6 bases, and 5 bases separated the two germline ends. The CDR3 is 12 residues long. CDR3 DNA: TGTGCCAGCAGTTTAGCTTGGCCTGAAGCTTTCTTT. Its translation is CASSLAWPEAFF.

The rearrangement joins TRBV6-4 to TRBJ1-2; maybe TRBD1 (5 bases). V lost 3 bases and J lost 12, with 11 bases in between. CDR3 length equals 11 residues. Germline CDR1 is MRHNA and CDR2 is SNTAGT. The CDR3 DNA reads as TGTGCCAGCAGTGAAAATTTAGGGGACACCTTC. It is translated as CASSENLGDTF.

In DNA form, the CDR3 reads TGTGCCTGGAGAGGGGGGGCGGATGGCTACACCTTC. Translating gives CAWRGGADGYTF. The V and J genes are TRBV30 and TRBJ1-2, with TRBD1 as a possible D gene (6 bases). Germline V lookup: CDR1 GTSNPN, CDR2 SVGIG (reference sequence). The CDR3 totals 12 residues. V was trimmed by 3 bases and J by 6 bases, leaving 11 bases between them.

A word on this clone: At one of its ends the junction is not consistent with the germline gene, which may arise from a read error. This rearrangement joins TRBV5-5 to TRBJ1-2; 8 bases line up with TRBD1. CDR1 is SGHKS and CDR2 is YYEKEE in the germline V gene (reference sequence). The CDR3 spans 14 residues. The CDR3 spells CASSPYPDRGRSFF. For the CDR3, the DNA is TGTGCCAGCAGCCCCTACCCCGACAGGGGTAGATCCTTCTTC.

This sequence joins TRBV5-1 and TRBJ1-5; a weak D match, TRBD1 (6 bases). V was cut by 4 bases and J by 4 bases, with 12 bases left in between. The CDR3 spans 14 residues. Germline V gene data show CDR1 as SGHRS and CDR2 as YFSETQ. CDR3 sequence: CASSPTDRNQPQHF. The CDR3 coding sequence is TGCGCCAGCAGCCCGACGGACAGAAATCAGCCCCAGCATTTT.

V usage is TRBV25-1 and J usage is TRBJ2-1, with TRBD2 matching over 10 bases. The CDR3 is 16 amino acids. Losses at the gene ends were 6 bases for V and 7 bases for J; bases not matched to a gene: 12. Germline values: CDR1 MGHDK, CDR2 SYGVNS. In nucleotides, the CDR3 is TGTGCCAGCAGGATCAAGAGCGGGAGGGCGGGGAATGAGCAGTTCTTC. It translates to CASRIKSGRAGNEQFF.

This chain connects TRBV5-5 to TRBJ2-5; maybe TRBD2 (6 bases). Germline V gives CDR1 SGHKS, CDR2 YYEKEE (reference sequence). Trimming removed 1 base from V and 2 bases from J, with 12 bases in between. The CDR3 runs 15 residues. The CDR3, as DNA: TGTGCCAGCAGCTTGCTGGGGGGTCCACAAGAGACCCAGTACTTC. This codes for CASSLLGGPQETQYF. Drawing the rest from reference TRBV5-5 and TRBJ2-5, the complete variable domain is DAGVTQSPTHLIKTRGQQVTLRCSPISGHKSVSWYQQVLGQGPQFIFQYYEKEERGRGNFPDRFSARQFPNYSSELNVNALLLGDSALYLCASSLLGGPQETQYFGPGTRLLVL.

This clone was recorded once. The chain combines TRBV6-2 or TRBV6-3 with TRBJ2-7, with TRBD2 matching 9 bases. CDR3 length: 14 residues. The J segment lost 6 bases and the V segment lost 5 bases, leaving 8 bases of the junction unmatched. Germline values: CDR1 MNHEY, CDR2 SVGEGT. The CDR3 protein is CASSNSGSLGEQYV. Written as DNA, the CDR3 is TGTGCCAGCAGTAATAGCGGGAGTCTCGGCGAGCAGTACGTC.

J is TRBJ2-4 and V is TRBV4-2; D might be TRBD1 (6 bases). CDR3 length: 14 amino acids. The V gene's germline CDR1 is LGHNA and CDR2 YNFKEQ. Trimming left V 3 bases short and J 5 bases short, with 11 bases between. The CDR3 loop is CASSQADRENIQYF. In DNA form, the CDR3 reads TGTGCCAGCAGCCAGGCGGACAGAGAAAACATTCAGTACTTC.

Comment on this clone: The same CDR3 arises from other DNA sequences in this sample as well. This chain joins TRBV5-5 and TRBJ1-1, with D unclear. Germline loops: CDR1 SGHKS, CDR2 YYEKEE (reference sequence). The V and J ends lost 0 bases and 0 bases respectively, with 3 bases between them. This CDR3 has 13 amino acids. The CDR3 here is CASSLGLNTEAFF. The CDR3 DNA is TGTGCCAGCAGCTTGGGGCTGAACACTGAAGCTTTCTTT.